What follows describes a single T cell receptor (beta chain). This CDR3 comprises 16 residues. V lost 0 bases and J lost 6, with 17 bases in between. Germline-derived CDR1 and CDR2 are LNHNV and YYDKDF (reference sequence). Preparing the TCRbeta library involved the use of unique molecular identifiers. TCRdb processed the PCR reads anew with MiXCR; each CDR3 protein has one entry. The sample gives about 500,000 distinct CDR3 sequences, over 25% of which show up once; roughly 2.5% is in the top ten. This entry is derived from a study of T-cell reconstitution after alpha-beta-depleted transplantation in children.

The chain uses TRBV15 and TRBJ1-2, with D possibly TRBD1 on 5 matching bases. The receptor was isolated from a human donor who donated a stem cell graft to a child with aplastic anemia. The sample here was PBMCs from the stem cell graft donor, taken from the stem cell graft. For the CDR3, the DNA is TGTGCCACCAGCAGAGAGTATCCCGCAGGGAGGGATGGCTACACCTTC. Residues: CATSREYPAGRDGYTF.